Each of the 28 T cell receptor beta chains below was sequenced from the same sample in a study of cytomegalovirus exposure and HLA in healthy donors (dated by TCRdb to 2017 to 2019). Library construction relied on the immunoSEQ multiplex PCR assay. For the multiplex PCR, a mixture combining 60 forward primers for TCR Vbeta segments and 13 reverse primers for TCR Jbeta segments was used. Imported from immuneACCESS, the table was reduced by TCRdb to in-frame sequences with V and J called. These copies leave out some clones; in studies compared against another copy, an unresolved V gene accounts for under half, and the cause of the remainder is not known. This sample is represented by 150,000 to 200,000 clones; roughly four fifths of them were singletons. The top ten hold about 10% of the sample. Sequencing was carried out using PBMCs. Source of these receptors: a man aged 50 to 60 in good health and CMV-seropositive.

The chain is built from TRBV30 and TRBJ1-6, with D hard to call. The CDR3 length is 13 residues. The V end was cut by 2 bases, the J end by 11 bases, with 13 bases between. Germline V lookup: CDR1 GTSNPN, CDR2 SVGIG (reference sequence). Written as DNA, the CDR3 is TGTGCCTGGAGTAGGAGTCGGGAGCCACCCCTCCACTTT. This codes for CAWSRSREPPLHF.

This chain uses TRBV6-1 with TRBJ2-5, with TRBD1 identical over 7 bases. CDR3 size: 13 residues. Germline V gene data show CDR1 as MNHNS and CDR2 as SASEGT. Trimming removed 4 bases from V and 4 bases from J; junction bases left unmatched: 3. Here the CDR3 reads CASSGTGVETQYF. CDR3 DNA: TGTGCCAGCAGTGGAACAGGGGTAGAGACCCAGTACTTC.

The chain has TRBV27 and TRBJ2-1; 11 bases are a match to TRBD2. Trimming cost V 3 bases and J 7 bases; bases outside gene matches: 8. The CDR3 totals 16 residues. Germline V gene data show CDR1 as MNHEY and CDR2 as SMNVEV (reference sequence). The CDR3 DNA reads as TGTGCCAGCAGTTTCTTTAAACTAGCGGGAGAGAATGAGCAGTTCTTC. This translates into CASSFFKLAGENEQFF.

J is TRBJ1-6 and V is TRBV9; D uncertain. Between the trimmed V and J ends, which lost 0 bases and 6 bases, there was a span of 7 bases. The CDR3 is 14 residues long. CDR1 and CDR2 (germline): SGDLS, YYNGEE. The CDR3: CASSVAAANSPLHF. CDR3 nucleotides: TGTGCCAGCAGCGTAGCGGCGGCTAATTCACCCCTCCACTTT.

The chain joins TRBV18 to TRBJ2-5; D perhaps matches TRBD2 (6 bases). Trimming cost V 0 bases and J 4 bases, with 9 bases left between them. Germline V gene lookup returns CDR1 KGHSH and CDR2 LQKENI. This CDR3 is built from 14 residues. CDR3: CASSPPQGGETQYF. Here the CDR3 DNA reads TGTGCCAGCTCACCACCTCAGGGAGGAGAGACCCAGTACTTC.

This chain links TRBV9 with TRBJ1-3, with TRBD1 matching 7 bases. Germline CDR1 is SGDLS and CDR2 is YYNGEE. This CDR3 comprises 14 residues. V was pared by 4 bases and J by 4 bases, with 5 bases of the junction left unmatched. The DNA of the CDR3 is TGTGCCAGCAGCTCCGACAGGGCCGGAAACACCATATATTTT. This codes for CASSSDRAGNTIYF.

This sequence joins TRBV5-1 and TRBJ2-3; a weak D match, TRBD1 (5 bases). This CDR3 is 14 amino acids long. In germline, CDR1 is SGHRS, CDR2 YFSETQ. With 1 base removed from V and 9 bases from J, the gap between germline ends came to 15 bases. The CDR3: CASSLNPQGHTQYF. The CDR3 nucleotides read TGCGCCAGCAGCTTGAATCCCCAGGGTCACACGCAGTATTTT.

This chain joins TRBV5-6 and TRBJ1-1, with D hard to call. Per germline, CDR1 SGHDT and CDR2 YYEEEE. The V end was cut by 0 bases, the J end by 1 base, with 10 bases between. CDR3 size: 15 residues. CDR3 amino acids: CASSLERQENTEAFF. The CDR3 nucleotides are TGTGCCAGCAGCTTGGAACGCCAGGAGAACACTGAAGCTTTCTTT.

The CDR3 nucleotides read TGTGCCAGCAGCTACAAGGGGAGGGGAGATACGCAGTATTTT. Amino acids: CASSYKGRGDTQYF. The chain couples TRBV9 to TRBJ2-3; 7 nucleotides agree with TRBD2. The length of the CDR3 is 14 residues. Germline V CDR1 and CDR2: SGDLS, YYNGEE. J lost 5 bases, V lost 4 bases, and 7 bases had no gene match.

This chain uses TRBV11-1 with TRBJ2-3; D perhaps matches TRBD1 (6 bases). Looked up from germline, CDR1 is SGHAT and CDR2 is FQDESV (reference sequence). The CDR3 has 14 amino acids. V lost 5 bases and J lost 5, with 14 bases in between. The CDR3 region has the DNA TGTGCCAGCAGCCGTAGCAGGGGCCAAGATACGCAGTATTTT. Translated: CASSRSRGQDTQYF.

J is TRBJ2-1 and V is TRBV7-2; the D gene is possibly TRBD1 (5 bases). Trimming took 10 bases from V and 2 from J, leaving 21 bases between them. This CDR3 comprises 16 residues. The germline gives CDR1 SGHTA, CDR2 FQGNSA. The CDR3 DNA follows: TGTGCCACCGATAAGGACCTAGGGGATGCCTACAATGAGCAGTTCTTC. The encoded protein is CATDKDLGDAYNEQFF.

This sequence joins TRBV13 and TRBJ1-1; TRBD1 is a possible D gene (6 bases). This CDR3 has 11 residues. V lost 5 bases, J lost 12 bases, and 13 bases lay in between. The germline V gene has CDR1 PRHDT and CDR2 FYEKMQ (reference sequence). CDR3 protein: CASSKQGATFF. DNA for the CDR3: TGTGCCAGCAGCAAACAGGGTGCGACTTTCTTT.

With respect to this clone: Other DNA variants within this sample encode the same CDR3. The chain recombines TRBV30 with TRBJ2-7; D is undetermined. Germline CDR1 is GTSNPN and CDR2 is SVGIG (reference sequence). The CDR3 length is 11 residues. V shed 1 base and J shed 6 bases, with 7 bases lying between them. The CDR3 DNA reads as TGTGCCTGGAGTGCTGGCGGCGAGCAGTACTTC. Its protein is CAWSAGGEQYF.

DNA of the CDR3: TGTGCCAGCAGTTCCGGACTAGCGCAGTCCTACGAGCAGTACTTC. It specifies CASSSGLAQSYEQYF. The chain recombines TRBV27 with TRBJ2-7, with 9 bases identical to TRBD2. The CDR3 sequence is 15 residues long. The trim removed 4 bases at V and 1 base at J, leaving 5 bases unmatched. Germline values: CDR1 MNHEY, CDR2 SMNVEV (reference sequence).

This clone was observed a handful of times. J is TRBJ2-7 and V is TRBV5-3, with 8 bases matching TRBD1. TRBV5-3 is annotated as an ORF whose role is uncertain. The J segment lost 3 bases and the V segment lost 4 bases, leaving 3 bases of the junction unmatched. The CDR3 has 13 amino acids. The CDR3 sequence is CARSGDRSYEQYF. The CDR3 nucleotides read TGTGCCAGAAGCGGGGACAGGAGCTACGAGCAGTACTTC.

The gene calls are TRBV6-4 and TRBJ2-1; TRBD1 aligns across 8 bases. This CDR3 contains 17 residues. The V gene's germline CDR1 is MRHNA and CDR2 SNTAGT. Trimming cost V 6 bases and J 0 bases; bases outside gene matches: 10. CDR3 loop: CASRGQVLEDSYNEQFF. CDR3 DNA sequence: TGTGCCAGCAGGGGACAGGTTCTGGAGGACTCCTACAATGAGCAGTTCTTC.

This chain connects TRBV18 to TRBJ2-1; TRBD2 agrees at 7 bases. Germline-derived CDR1 and CDR2 are KGHSH and LQKENI. Germline trimming cut 3 bases from V and 3 bases from J; bases unmatched to any gene: 8. CDR3 length: 16 residues. The CDR3 DNA reads as TGTGCCAGCTCACCTCAGACGGGGGGAATCTACAATGAGCAGTTCTTC. Protein: CASSPQTGGIYNEQFF.

This clone came up once. The CDR3 DNA follows: TGTGCCAGCAGCTTAGGGTTCTCGGCGGGGGGGTACAATGAGCAGTTCTTC. Protein sequence: CASSLGFSAGGYNEQFF. V gene TRBV7-9 combines with J gene TRBJ2-1, with 9 bases that match TRBD2. This CDR3 region has 17 residues. V dropped 1 base and J dropped 4; count of bases not matched to a gene: 8. The germline V gene has CDR1 SEHNR and CDR2 FQNEAQ (reference sequence).

As concerns this clone: Germline and junction disagree at one end, which may indicate a read error. This sequence joins TRBV7-9 and TRBJ1-1; perhaps TRBD1 as D (5 bases). This CDR3 comprises 13 residues. Germline V lookup: CDR1 SEHNR, CDR2 FQNEAQ (reference sequence). CDR3 protein: CSSNPDSNTEAFF. CDR3 nucleotides: TGTTCCAGCAACCCAGACAGCAACACTGAAGCTTTCTTT.

This rearrangement joins TRBV15 to TRBJ2-5; 10 nucleotides match TRBD2. Germline CDR1 reads LNHNV; CDR2 reads YYDKDF (reference sequence). CDR3 length: 15 residues. V shed 7 bases and J 3 bases; nucleotides not matched to a gene: 8. The CDR3 bases are TGTGCCACCACTTGGATAGCGGGAGGTAAAGAGACCCAGTACTTC. It codes for CATTWIAGGKETQYF.

This chain connects TRBV30 to TRBJ1-1, with D maybe TRBD1 (5 bases). The CDR3 sequence is 13 residues long. Germline assignment: CDR1 GTSNPN and CDR2 SVGIG (reference sequence). Trimming took off 0 bases at V and 7 bases at J, with 12 bases between the two ends. DNA of the CDR3: TGTGCCTGGAGTGTACTGTTTCAGGGTGAAGCTTTCTTT. Residues: CAWSVLFQGEAFF.

The chain recombines TRBV5-8 with TRBJ2-7; maybe TRBD1 (5 bases). With 0 bases removed from V and 1 base from J, the gap between germline ends came to 14 bases. Per the germline V gene, CDR1 is SGHTS and CDR2 is YDEGEE. This CDR3 spans 16 amino acids. CDR3 DNA: TGTGCCAGCAGCTTGGAAGGACACCAATCATCCTACGAGCAGTACTTC. Its translation is CASSLEGHQSSYEQYF.

This clone has a handful of counts. The J gene is TRBJ1-2, the V gene TRBV21-1. TRBV21-1 is designated a pseudogene. The CDR3 spans 12 residues. The CDR3 loop reads CASTVALNGYTF. CDR3 nucleotide sequence: TGTGCCAGCACGGTCGCACTGAATGGCTACACCTTC.

This rearrangement joins TRBV7-3 to TRBJ2-5, with D possibly being TRBD1 (6 bases). The length of the CDR3 is 14 residues. V was cut by 4 bases and J by 7 bases, with 16 bases left in between. Germline lookup yields CDR1 SGHTA and CDR2 FQGTGA. The CDR3: CASSSQGTGGTQYF. CDR3 sequence (DNA): TGTGCCAGCAGCTCGCAGGGGACCGGTGGGACCCAGTACTTC.

The V gene is TRBV29-1, the J gene TRBJ2-7; D possibly corresponds to TRBD1 (6 bases). This CDR3 region has 11 residues. V was pared by 6 bases and J by 6 bases, with 12 bases between. Germline CDR1 and CDR2: SQVTM and ANQGSEA. The CDR3 protein is CSVATGFEQYF. The DNA of the CDR3 is TGCAGCGTGGCAACAGGGTTCGAGCAGTACTTC.

The chain couples TRBV7-6 to TRBJ1-5; D perhaps matches TRBD1 (5 bases). Per the germline V gene, CDR1 is SGHVS and CDR2 is FNYEAQ. Trimming pared 5 bases from V and 9 bases from J, leaving 20 bases between. There are 15 residues in the CDR3. In DNA form, the CDR3 reads TGTGCCAGCAGCCCGGACCCCACCATGGGGGGGCCCCAGCATTTT. It codes for CASSPDPTMGGPQHF.

The chain employs TRBV10-3 and TRBJ1-2; D call uncertain. The CDR3 length is 16 residues. Germline assignment: CDR1 ENHRY and CDR2 SYGVKD. Deletions cut 2 bases from V and 0 bases from J, with 13 bases between. The CDR3 sequence: CAISESEARANYGYTF. CDR3 DNA sequence: TGTGCCATCAGTGAGAGTGAGGCCCGGGCTAACTATGGCTACACCTTC.

As regards this clone: A read error may account for a junction end that differs from germline. The chain combines TRBV29-1 with TRBJ2-6; D may be TRBD1 (6 bases). In germline, CDR1 is SQVTM, CDR2 ANQGSEA. The CDR3 consists of 14 residues. CDR3: CSVLAGAGANGLTF. CDR3 nucleotide sequence: TGCAGCGTTTTGGCAGGGGCTGGGGCCAACGGCCTGACTTTC.